The T cell receptor (beta chain) described here comes from a study of T cell repertoires and HLA-DP antigens. On this clone itself: Its antigen is undetermined.

V was clipped by 5 bases and J by 7 bases; unmatched bases: 7. Germline V gives CDR1 SQVTM, CDR2 ANQGSEA. CDR3 length: 13 amino acids. This table comes from immunoSEQ multiplex PCR, and its TCRdb copy is limited to in-frame clones, with some not included. The sample contains roughly 110,000 clones, more than 85% of which appear only once. The TCR comes from a woman between 18 and 30 years old in good health and CMV-seronegative. Input material: CD4+ T cells from PBMCs. This chain connects TRBV29-1 to TRBJ2-7; TRBD2 matches at 11 bases. The DNA for the CDR3 is TGCAGCGTTTCCCCTAGCGGGAGGAGAGAGCAGTACTTC. Translating gives CSVSPSGRREQYF.